The present T cell receptor (beta chain) was sequenced within a study of blood T cells in healthy people across ages. CDR1 and CDR2 (germline): MDHEN, SYDVKM. This CDR3 region has 12 residues. Trimming cost V 5 bases and J 11 bases; bases outside gene matches: 8. With a J-beta primer mix and a sample-barcoded 5' primer, a second PCR ran roughly 6 to 11 cycles. Per sample, CDR3-containing paired-end reads numbered at least 2.5 million. TCRdb redid the calling of the 5' RACE reads with MiXCR, one entry per CDR3 protein. The table has about 1.1 million distinct CDR3 sequences, under 40% seen once. The V gene is TRBV28, the J gene TRBJ2-5; 7 nucleotides match TRBD1. The sequenced sample was blood. The clonotype originates from a man between 18 and 29 years old in good health. CDR3 loop: CASSPPGQIQYF. The CDR3 nucleotides are TGTGCCAGCAGTCCTCCGGGACAGATTCAGTACTTC.